The rows below give T cell receptor beta chains drawn from one sample of a study of blood T cell repertoires in COVID-19. Measured with immunoSEQ multiplex PCR; TCRdb has only the in-frame clones, and not every one. The sample yields about 130,000 clones, about 70% seen once. The specimen was peripheral blood. These receptor sequences come from a man aged 55 to 70 with acute or convalescent COVID-19. The CDR3 runs from the conserved cysteine through the conserved F or W. The D gene is left open where the match is weak. Some rows have no size entry. The others give once, few or many, or a class for an expanded clone.

CDR3 length: 16
J gene: TRBJ2-3
D gene: TRBD2
V gene: TRBV5-1
clone size: NA
CDR3 DNA: TGCGCCAGCAGCCAAGGGACTAGCGGTAGCACAGATACGCAGTATTTT
CDR3 protein: CASSQGTSGSTDTQYF

CDR3 length: 15
J gene: TRBJ2-3
D gene: TRBD2
V gene: TRBV28
clone size: few
CDR3 DNA: TGTGCCAGCAGTTTTGTCGGACTAGCGGGAGTGACGCAGTATTTT
CDR3 protein: CASSFVGLAGVTQYF

CDR3 length: 14
J gene: TRBJ2-7
D gene: NA
V gene: TRBV6-5
clone size: few
CDR3 DNA: TGTGCCAGCAGTTCCGGCCCTACAGGGTACGAGCAGTACTTC
CDR3 protein: CASSSGPTGYEQYF

CDR3 length: 15
J gene: TRBJ1-5
D gene: TRBD1
V gene: TRBV5-1
clone size: NA
CDR3 DNA: TGCGCCAGCAGCACGGATGGGACAGCAAATTCGCCCCAGCATTTT
CDR3 protein: CASSTDGTANSPQHF

CDR3 length: 17
J gene: TRBJ2-1
D gene: TRBD2
V gene: TRBV19
clone size: NA
CDR3 DNA: TGTGCCAGTACCAATCGACTAGCGGGATTGGGGTACAATGAGCAGTTCTTC
CDR3 protein: CASTNRLAGLGYNEQFF

CDR3 length: 12
J gene: TRBJ2-1
D gene: NA
V gene: TRBV11-3
clone size: NA
CDR3 DNA: TGTGCCAGCGGTGGGGCAGGTGATGAGCAGTTCTTC
CDR3 protein: CASGGAGDEQFF

CDR3 length: 14
J gene: TRBJ2-7
D gene: NA
V gene: TRBV7-2
clone size: NA
CDR3 DNA: TGTGCCAGCAGCCTAGGGGGACACGGCTACGAGCAGTACTTC
CDR3 protein: CASSLGGHGYEQYF

CDR3 length: 15
J gene: TRBJ1-5
D gene: TRBD1
V gene: TRBV4-1
clone size: few
CDR3 DNA: TGCGCCAGCAGCCGAGGGACAGGGAACAATCAGCCCCAGCATTTT
CDR3 protein: CASSRGTGNNQPQHF

CDR3 length: 15
J gene: TRBJ2-1
D gene: TRBD2
V gene: TRBV4-1
clone size: NA
CDR3 DNA: TGCGCCAGCAGCCGACTAGCGGTGTCCTACAATGAGCAGTTCTTC
CDR3 protein: CASSRLAVSYNEQFF

CDR3 length: 13
J gene: TRBJ2-1
D gene: TRBD1
V gene: TRBV5-4
clone size: NA
CDR3 DNA: TGTGCCAGCAGCCAACAGGGGATCGATGAGCAGTTCTTC
CDR3 protein: CASSQQGIDEQFF

CDR3 length: 15
J gene: TRBJ2-5
D gene: NA
V gene: TRBV7-3
clone size: NA
CDR3 DNA: TGTGCCAGCAGCCCTTGGGCTAGCGTGCAAGAGACCCAGTACTTC
CDR3 protein: CASSPWASVQETQYF

CDR3 length: 16
J gene: TRBJ1-1
D gene: TRBD1
V gene: TRBV5-8
clone size: NA
CDR3 DNA: TGTGCCAGCAGCTCTGGGGACAGAAGAATGAACACTGAAGCTTTCTTT
CDR3 protein: CASSSGDRRMNTEAFF

CDR3 length: 14
J gene: TRBJ1-1
D gene: TRBD1
V gene: TRBV18
clone size: few
CDR3 DNA: TGTGCCAGCTCAACTTATACAGGGGATCCTGAAGCTTTCTTT
CDR3 protein: CASSTYTGDPEAFF

CDR3 length: 14
J gene: TRBJ1-5
D gene: NA
V gene: TRBV27
clone size: NA
CDR3 DNA: TGTGCCAGCAGGTCGACAGCCTCTAATCAGCCCCAGCATTTT
CDR3 protein: CASRSTASNQPQHF

CDR3 length: 15
J gene: TRBJ1-6
D gene: NA
V gene: TRBV19
clone size: once
CDR3 DNA: TGTGCCAGTAGCATGTTGGACGGGAGGAATTCACCCCTCCACTTT
CDR3 protein: CASSMLDGRNSPLHF

CDR3 length: 14
J gene: TRBJ2-2
D gene: NA
V gene: TRBV30
clone size: NA
CDR3 DNA: TGTGCCTGGCGCAAATCAACAGGGATCGGGGAGCTGTTTTTT
CDR3 protein: CAWRKSTGIGELFF

CDR3 length: 14
J gene: TRBJ1-2
D gene: NA
V gene: TRBV27
clone size: NA
CDR3 DNA: TGTGCCAGCAGTTTATCGTACAGGGAGGGCGGCTACACCTTC
CDR3 protein: CASSLSYREGGYTF

CDR3 length: 15
J gene: TRBJ2-7
D gene: TRBD1
V gene: TRBV6-5
clone size: NA
CDR3 DNA: TGTGCCAGCAGGGATTTCGCCGGGACAGCCTACGAGCAGTACTTC
CDR3 protein: CASRDFAGTAYEQYF

CDR3 length: 13
J gene: TRBJ1-2
D gene: NA
V gene: TRBV24-1
clone size: NA
CDR3 DNA: TGTGCCTCCTCGGGCGGGACTAATTATGGCTACACCTTC
CDR3 protein: CASSGGTNYGYTF

CDR3 length: 13
J gene: TRBJ1-5
D gene: NA
V gene: TRBV5-5
clone size: NA
CDR3 DNA: TGTGCCAGCAGCGCTGGGGGGACTCAGCCCCAGCATTTT
CDR3 protein: CASSAGGTQPQHF

CDR3 length: 17
J gene: TRBJ2-6
D gene: NA
V gene: TRBV7-3
clone size: NA
CDR3 DNA: TGTGCCAGCAGCTTAAACACGCGGTCTACTGGGGCCAACGTCCTGACTTTC
CDR3 protein: CASSLNTRSTGANVLTF

CDR3 length: 15
J gene: TRBJ1-1
D gene: NA
V gene: TRBV2
clone size: once
CDR3 DNA: TGTGCCAGCAGTGAAACTCGGGTCAGGAACACTGAAGCTTTCTTT
CDR3 protein: CASSETRVRNTEAFF

CDR3 length: 16
J gene: TRBJ2-7
D gene: TRBD2
V gene: TRBV3-1/TRBV3-2
clone size: once
CDR3 DNA: TGTGCCAGCAGCCAAGACCCGCTAGCGGGGGACTACGAGCAGTACTTC
CDR3 protein: CASSQDPLAGDYEQYF

CDR3 length: 16
J gene: TRBJ2-7
D gene: NA
V gene: TRBV10-1
clone size: NA
CDR3 DNA: TGCGCCAGCAGTGAGTCTCCGCGGTTAAGCATTCACGAGCAGTACTTC
CDR3 protein: CASSESPRLSIHEQYF

CDR3 length: 15
J gene: TRBJ2-7
D gene: TRBD1
V gene: TRBV5-1
clone size: NA
CDR3 DNA: TGCGCCAGCAGCTTAGCCGGGACAGGGACCTACGAGCAGTACTTC
CDR3 protein: CASSLAGTGTYEQYF

CDR3 length: 14
J gene: TRBJ1-2
D gene: NA
V gene: TRBV18
clone size: NA
CDR3 DNA: TGTGCCAGCTCACCGTCCCGGGACACCTATGGCTACACCTTC
CDR3 protein: CASSPSRDTYGYTF

CDR3 length: 14
J gene: TRBJ1-5
D gene: NA
V gene: TRBV5-6
clone size: few
CDR3 DNA: TGTGCCAGCAGCTTTGGGGGGGCAGGGCAGCCCCAGCATTTT
CDR3 protein: CASSFGGAGQPQHF

CDR3 length: 15
J gene: TRBJ2-2
D gene: TRBD2
V gene: TRBV5-1
clone size: NA
CDR3 DNA: TGCGCCAGCAGCGCGGTTAGCGGGGGGCCCGGGGAGCTGTTTTTT
CDR3 protein: CASSAVSGGPGELFF

CDR3 length: 15
J gene: TRBJ2-1
D gene: NA
V gene: TRBV27
clone size: once
CDR3 DNA: TGTGCCAGCAGATACCGACCCTCCCAGGTCAATGAGCAGTTCTTC
CDR3 protein: CASRYRPSQVNEQFF

CDR3 length: 16
J gene: TRBJ2-1
D gene: TRBD2
V gene: TRBV5-1
clone size: NA
CDR3 DNA: TGCGCCAGCAGCTTACGGGCTAGCGGGGTTTACAATGAGCAGTTCTTC
CDR3 protein: CASSLRASGVYNEQFF

CDR3 length: 13
J gene: TRBJ2-7
D gene: NA
V gene: TRBV15
clone size: NA
CDR3 DNA: TGTGCCACCAGCAGAGACGGGACTTACGAGCAGTACTTC
CDR3 protein: CATSRDGTYEQYF

CDR3 length: 15
J gene: TRBJ1-1
D gene: TRBD1
V gene: TRBV4-1
clone size: once
CDR3 DNA: TGCGCCAGCAGCCAACCCGGGACAGGCAACACTGAAGCTTTCTTT
CDR3 protein: CASSQPGTGNTEAFF

CDR3 length: 14
J gene: TRBJ2-1
D gene: TRBD2
V gene: TRBV5-8
clone size: NA
CDR3 DNA: TGTGCCAGCAGCTCGGGACTAGCGGGGAATGAGCAGTTCTTC
CDR3 protein: CASSSGLAGNEQFF

CDR3 length: 15
J gene: TRBJ2-1
D gene: TRBD2
V gene: TRBV6-5
clone size: NA
CDR3 DNA: TGTGCCAGCAGTTCCCTAGCGGGGGGGTACAATGAGCAGTTCTTC
CDR3 protein: CASSSLAGGYNEQFF

CDR3 length: 11
J gene: TRBJ2-7
D gene: NA
V gene: TRBV21-1
clone size: NA
CDR3 DNA: TGTGCCAGCATCGACTTGGGCGAGCAGTACTTC
CDR3 protein: CASIDLGEQYF

CDR3 length: 19
J gene: TRBJ1-6
D gene: NA
V gene: TRBV23-1
clone size: NA
CDR3 DNA: TGCGCCAGCAGTCAAATCGGGTCCTTCGGCAGCTCCTATAATTCACCCCTCCACTTT
CDR3 protein: CASSQIGSFGSSYNSPLHF

CDR3 length: 16
J gene: TRBJ1-5
D gene: TRBD1
V gene: TRBV10-1
clone size: NA
CDR3 DNA: TGCGCCCGCCGGGGACAGGGGACCCTAGGCAATCAGCCCCAGCATTTT
CDR3 protein: CARRGQGTLGNQPQHF

CDR3 length: 14
J gene: TRBJ2-1
D gene: TRBD2
V gene: TRBV29-1
clone size: NA
CDR3 DNA: TGCAGCGTTGTAGGAGCGGGAAGCTTCAATGAGCAGTTCTTC
CDR3 protein: CSVVGAGSFNEQFF

CDR3 length: 15
J gene: TRBJ2-7
D gene: TRBD1
V gene: TRBV18
clone size: NA
CDR3 DNA: TGTGCCAGCTCACCAACAGGGGGAGGTACCTACGAGCAGTACTTC
CDR3 protein: CASSPTGGGTYEQYF

CDR3 length: 13
J gene: TRBJ2-3
D gene: NA
V gene: TRBV19
clone size: NA
CDR3 DNA: TGTGCCAGTAGTATAGGGGGCCGCGATACGCAGTATTTT
CDR3 protein: CASSIGGRDTQYF

CDR3 length: 14
J gene: TRBJ2-2
D gene: TRBD2
V gene: TRBV10-2
clone size: NA
CDR3 DNA: TGCGCCAGCAGCCTTACTACAGCGGGGGGGGAGCTGTTTTTT
CDR3 protein: CASSLTTAGGELFF